This T cell receptor (beta chain) appears in the sequencing data of a study of cytomegalovirus exposure and HLA in healthy donors. In the study overall: The approximately 110 validation repertoires used a platform that matched the one used for the 550 to 800 first-cohort repertoires, as a later analysis reported.

Clones were read by immunoSEQ multiplex PCR, and TCRdb kept only the in-frame ones, dropping some. Altogether 65,000 or so clones are present, 92% being singletons, with the ten largest covering roughly 1.3%. Deletions cut 6 bases from V and 7 bases from J, with 16 bases between. CDR3 length equals 15 residues. Germline CDR1 is SGHVS and CDR2 is FQNEAQ. Details on this clone: Its antigen remains unidentified.

Study results and caveats: One later analysis, an examination of the 120 validation repertoires, found that first-cohort TCR clusters tended to co-occur in them.

J is TRBJ1-6 and V is TRBV7-8, with a tentative D call TRBD1 (6 bases). The sequence derives from a woman in her late teens or twenties in good health and CMV-seronegative. Sequenced material: PBMCs. CDR3 region: CASRAQGTGNSPLHF. As DNA, the CDR3 is TGTGCCAGCAGGGCACAGGGAACGGGAAATTCACCCCTCCACTTT.